This is a list of T cell receptor beta chains from one sample in a study. TCRdb reanalysed the RT-PCR reads using MiXCR and keeps one entry per CDR3 protein. This table holds approximately 720,000 distinct CDR3 sequences, approximately 15% found once. Sample: memory CD4+ T cells from blood. The receptors shown here come from a female donor in good health, serving as a healthy control. The CDR3 runs from the conserved cysteine through the conserved F or W. Fields, in order: J gene, D gene, V gene, CDR3 protein. The D gene is left open where the match is weak.

TRBJ2-2 NA TRBV5-1 CASSGGTPPRELFF
TRBJ2-3 TRBD2 TRBV5-6 CASSQREGGKDTQYF
TRBJ2-1 NA TRBV20-1 CSATTRSTNEQFF
TRBJ2-7 NA TRBV14 CASSLRVPREQYF
TRBJ2-1 NA TRBV7-9 CASSLGNNNEQFF
TRBJ1-5 NA TRBV6-5 CASSLRHFQPQHF
TRBJ2-3 NA TRBV7-8 CASSLEGKQDTQYF
TRBJ1-2 TRBD1 TRBV7-2 CASSSPRTGEYGYTF
TRBJ1-2 TRBD1 TRBV9 CASSAYLGQGYGYTF
TRBJ2-6 NA TRBV11-1 CASSLEGFGANVLTF
TRBJ2-1 TRBD1 TRBV4-1 CASSQYTDRGTEQFF
TRBJ2-2 NA TRBV3-1 CASTTFTGATGELFF
TRBJ2-3 NA TRBV5-1 CASSHSAVTDTQYF
TRBJ2-6 TRBD2 TRBV5-5 CASSLKRGDSGANVLTF
TRBJ1-5 NA TRBV6-6 CASCWDSNQPQHF
TRBJ2-2 NA TRBV7-9 CASSRVDVTGELFF
TRBJ1-2 NA TRBV7-9 CASSLANVGFNYGYTF
TRBJ1-3 NA TRBV7-2 CASSLEPGLAIYF
TRBJ2-3 TRBD2 TRBV7-2 CASSNPGLAGGGDTQYF
TRBJ2-1 NA TRBV7-2 CASSFRESYEQFF
TRBJ1-5 NA TRBV12-3/TRBV12-4 CASSYLSGEGQPQHF
TRBJ2-3 NA TRBV5-1 CASSLVLAPTDTQYF
TRBJ1-2 TRBD1 TRBV19 CASSVNGQGDGYTF
TRBJ2-3 NA TRBV4-3 CASSQDRTWGKSSTDTQYF
TRBJ2-7 NA TRBV5-5 CASSKEHSSYEQYF
TRBJ2-2 NA TRBV10-3 CAIRGLEVTGELFF
TRBJ2-2 NA TRBV5-1 CASSLGLAGELFF
TRBJ2-7 TRBD2 TRBV6-5 CASSPPGGSNEQYF
TRBJ1-1 NA TRBV9 CASSVTGMNTEAFF
TRBJ2-1 TRBD2 TRBV5-1 CASSVSSGRVNEQFF
TRBJ2-1 NA TRBV12-3/TRBV12-4 CASSFTGTVTYNEQFF
TRBJ2-1 NA TRBV11-2 CASSSKRGGLNEQFF
TRBJ2-1 NA TRBV6-5 CASTNAGYEQFF
TRBJ2-7 TRBD1 TRBV18 CASSPITGTGFYEQYF
TRBJ1-1 NA TRBV7-3 CASSLGNLNTEAFF
TRBJ2-2 NA TRBV20-1 CSARNRREDTGELFF
TRBJ2-6 NA TRBV4-3 CASSQVYGANSGANVLTF
TRBJ1-1 NA TRBV20-1 CSAPGIANTEAFF
TRBJ2-3 NA TRBV29-1 CSVEGVAGSGTDTQYF
TRBJ2-7 NA TRBV24-1 CAAGTAAYEQYF
TRBJ2-2 NA TRBV6-1 CASSELEGGELFF
TRBJ1-1 NA TRBV20-1 CSAMRTRENTEAFF
TRBJ1-1 NA TRBV3-1 CASSQGIGAQLGNTEAFF
TRBJ1-3 NA TRBV27 CASSKEGEGLPPFSGNTIYF
TRBJ2-3 TRBD1 TRBV7-9 CASSQQGHTQYF
TRBJ2-3 NA TRBV5-1 CASSLVSLGLSTDTQYF
TRBJ1-4 NA TRBV7-2 CASSFKGVGEKLFF
TRBJ1-1 NA TRBV6-6 CATHLTVNTEAFF
TRBJ2-5 NA TRBV5-1 CASSLRERGETQYF
TRBJ1-1 NA TRBV20-1 CSATAGRVTEAFF
TRBJ2-3 NA TRBV29-1 CSVEERAGGTDTQYF
TRBJ2-7 NA TRBV10-3 CAISDWGDEAYEQYF
TRBJ2-3 TRBD2 TRBV5-1 CASSSAGLAGADTQYF
TRBJ1-2 NA TRBV28 CASSSARGYGYTF
TRBJ1-3 NA TRBV20-1 CSARGLISGNTIYF